Sequencing of this TCR beta chain was carried out in a study of CD8 T cells in seronegative destructive rheumatoid arthritis (dated by TCRdb to the early 2020s). Notes on the research overall: At the time of sampling, seven of the eight CND-RA patients were on biological drugs. Rather than undergoing new sequencing, the seropositive RA, seronegative RA and healthy control comparison cohorts were drawn from an earlier published TCRbeta dataset. Researchers compared peripheral CD8+ TCRbeta repertoires from patients with CCP-negative destructive rheumatoid arthritis (CND-RA) against repertoires from newly diagnosed seropositive RA, seronegative RA and healthy controls. Overall study results and their limits: The small size of the CND-RA cohort was noted as a limitation of the study. No public clonotype enrichment survived Benjamini-Hochberg correction across the 117,399 clonotypes tested. CND-RA patients appeared to carry a distinct set of enriched public clonotypes, which the authors read as support for a separate disease subset. Compared with controls and other RA subtypes, CND-RA repertoires contained more CMV-reactive and fewer influenza A-reactive CD8+ TCRbeta sequences. Because no diagnostic samples were available, the TCR repertoire differences may partly reflect poor disease control over the years rather than being present at onset. With age adjusted for, CD8+ TCRbeta repertoires in CND-RA patients appeared less diverse and more clonal than repertoires in other RA subtypes.

Reading the germline V gene (reference sequence) gives CDR1 SEHNR and CDR2 FQNEAQ. Trimming takes 2 bases from V and 7 bases from J, and the germline ends sit 12 bases apart. Including cysteine and phenylalanine, the CDR3 has 15 amino acids. Only CDR3 DNA is held: 45 bases, read in frame from base 1. The CND-RA patients tested negative on the clinical CCP2 antibody test, and joint destruction in these patients kept progressing despite active therapy. Every CND-RA patient showed typical joint destruction in the wrists and ankles and had failed conventional anti-rheumatic therapy. Instead of being sampled at diagnosis, CND-RA patients were sampled after long disease histories, which in several cases spanned decades. Roughly 46 millilitres of EDTA-anticoagulated peripheral blood were collected from each patient. Density gradient separation with Ficoll-Paque PLUS was used to isolate peripheral blood mononuclear cells. Using AutoMACS magnetic bead positive selection, CD8+ cells were isolated from either fresh or cryopreserved PBMCs, and flow cytometry was used to check purity. Nucleospin Tissue or Tissue XS kits were used for genomic DNA extraction, and quantification was performed on a Qubit 2.0 fluorometer.

Genomic DNA from CD8+ cells was used for TCRbeta sequencing according to the manufacturer's instructions. The immunoSEQ assay was used for TCRbeta sequencing, which was carried out at a genomics technology centre in Finland. In the authors' own workflow: Clonotype tables from the immunoSEQ preprocessing pipeline were converted to VDJtools format, and non-productive clonotypes were removed. Any sample with fewer than 10,000 reads was excluded, the remaining samples were subsampled to 10,000 reads, and most of the eight CND-RA samples made it through. The VDJtools CalcDiversityStats function was applied to data subsampled to 10,000 reads to calculate Shannon-Wiener, Simpson and clonality indices. To infer antigen specificity, non-singleton TCRbeta clonotypes were hard-matched against VDJdb, meaning no mismatches were allowed. CDR3 sequences differing by one amino acid (Hamming distance 1) were grouped into clusters with potentially shared antigen targets. Group enrichment of public clonotypes was tested with one-sided Fisher's exact tests after groups were resampled to six samples, with the procedure repeated ten times. In its TCRdb copy, this immuneACCESS table keeps in-frame sequences only and misses some clones. Where compared with another copy, unresolved V genes explain less than half of these, and the others have no known cause. Clone size and V and J calls were adopted from that table, with D and trimming inferred from the DNA. The sample table lists over 10,000 clones, 80% to 85% of them with a count of one. About a quarter of the sample goes to the ten largest clones.

Worth noting for this clone: Its cognate antigen has yet to be identified. No much larger clone is present one base from it, and per-base qualities are unavailable.

The chain is made from TRBV7-9 and TRBJ1-6; no D gene is confidently identified. The source of this sequence is a woman aged 30 to 49 with seronegative destructive rheumatoid arthritis. The specimen sequenced was CD8+ T cells from blood. The DNA sequence is as follows: TGTGCCAGCAGCTTATCAGTGGGCCTGAATTCACCCCTCCACTTT. Its protein reads: CASSLSVGLNSPLHF.